The entry that follows covers one T cell receptor (beta chain) sequence. With 5 bases clipped from V and 5 bases from J, the junction kept 7 bases outside the gene matches. This CDR3 comprises 14 residues. Germline values: CDR1 GTSNPN, CDR2 SVGIG (reference sequence). The source of the sample is a study of blood T cell repertoires in COVID-19. The repertoire was sequenced with immunoSEQ multiplex PCR; TCRdb's copy has only in-frame clones and lacks some. The data show roughly 92,000 clones, about 90% seen once. The chain links TRBV30 to TRBJ1-4; 8 bases fit TRBD1. The source is a human donor with acute or convalescent COVID-19. The donor label of this sample is uncertain. Sequencing was performed on peripheral blood. CDR3 DNA: TGTGCCTGGGGAGGGCCAGGGGGCAATGAAAAACTGTTTTTT. Its translation: CAWGGPGGNEKLFF.